Listed here are 20 T cell receptor beta chains from one sample, sequenced in a study of T cell responses to AZD1222 COVID-19 vaccine. Profiling relied on immunoSEQ multiplex PCR, and the TCRdb table lists in-frame clones only, not all of them. The sample lists fewer than 120,000 clones; 80% to 95% were seen once. Material: peripheral blood, obtained 28 days after the second AZD1222 dose. Receptor source: an adult who received the AZD1222 COVID-19 vaccine.

The rearrangement joins TRBV19 to TRBJ1-3; no clear D. V shed 6 bases and J shed 3 bases, with 3 bases lying between them. The CDR3 extends over 11 amino acids. The germline CDR1 and CDR2 sequences are LNHDA and SQIVND (reference sequence). The CDR3 coding sequence is TGTGCCAGTAGCAATGGAAACACCATATATTTT. It translates to CASSNGNTIYF. The full variable domain, its missing parts supplied by reference TRBV19 and TRBJ1-3, is DGGITQSPKYLFRKEGQNVTLSCEQNLNHDAMYWYRQDPGQGLRLIYYSQIVNDFQKGDIAEGYSVSREKKESFPLTVTSAQKNPTAFYLCASSNGNTIYFGEGSWLTVV.

J is TRBJ1-2 and V is TRBV3-1 (or the pseudogene TRBV3-2); D remains ambiguous. The CDR3 totals 16 residues. V lost 4 bases to trimming and J lost 2 bases, with 17 bases between them. The germline gives CDR1 LGHDT, CDR2 YNNKEL (reference sequence). DNA of the CDR3: TGTGCCAGCAGCCCCCCCCGGGAAGGACCAAACTATGGCTACACCTTC. Its translation is CASSPPREGPNYGYTF.

The V gene is TRBV5-4, the J gene TRBJ2-5; no clear D gene. V was trimmed by 3 bases and J by 0 bases, leaving 3 bases between them. The CDR3 loop spans 12 amino acids. Germline CDR1 and CDR2: SGHNT and YYREEE (reference sequence). The CDR3 bases are TGTGCCAGCAGCTGGGACCAAGAGACCCAGTACTTC. Translated: CASSWDQETQYF.

The chain uses TRBV6-2 or TRBV6-3 and TRBJ1-4, with 9 bases fitting TRBD1. The CDR3 loop spans 16 amino acids. Germline trimming cut 2 bases from V and 8 bases from J; bases unmatched to any gene: 9. Germline CDR1 reads MNHEY; CDR2 reads SVGEGT. The CDR3 DNA is TGTGCCAGCAGTTACCCCGCCGGGACAGGGACCGAAAAACTGTTTTTT. Its protein product is CASSYPAGTGTEKLFF.

V and J are TRBV6-5 and TRBJ1-2; the D is unclear. V was trimmed by 5 bases and J by 2 bases, leaving 9 bases between them. The germline V gene encodes CDR1 MNHEY and CDR2 SVGAGI. The CDR3 sequence is 13 residues long. CDR3 nucleotide sequence: TGTGCCAGCAGTCTCAACAAGAACTATGGCTACACCTTC. It translates to CASSLNKNYGYTF.

The rearrangement joins TRBV4-3 to TRBJ2-7, with D unclear. The CDR3 is 14 residues long. Per the germline V gene, CDR1 is LGHNA and CDR2 is YSLEER. Deletions cut 0 bases from V and 1 base from J, with 7 bases between. CDR3 protein: CASSQDSASYEQYF. The CDR3 bases are TGCGCCAGCAGCCAAGATTCAGCTTCCTACGAGCAGTACTTC.

The chain couples TRBV29-1 to TRBJ2-1; no clear D. Germline V CDR1 and CDR2: SQVTM, ANQGSEA. The CDR3 contains 14 residues. The V end was cut by 2 bases, the J end by 4 bases, with 12 bases between. The CDR3 loop is CSVELTGRYNEQFF. The CDR3, as DNA: TGCAGCGTTGAACTTACCGGGCGGTACAATGAGCAGTTCTTC.

DNA of the CDR3: TGTGCCAGCAGTCCCTCTTGGGGGGAGACCCAGTACTTC. Protein sequence: CASSPSWGETQYF. The rearrangement links TRBV27 to TRBJ2-5, with D perhaps given as TRBD1 or TRBD2 (5 bases each). With 5 bases removed from V and 5 bases from J, the gap between germline ends came to 12 bases. In germline, CDR1 is MNHEY, CDR2 SMNVEV (reference sequence). The CDR3 runs to 13 residues.

The chain carries TRBV7-6 and TRBJ2-3, with D perhaps assigned TRBD1 or TRBD2 (5 bases each). Germline CDR1 is SGHVS and CDR2 is FNYEAQ. CDR3 length equals 18 residues. V lost 3 bases and J lost 3, with 22 bases in between. The CDR3 sequence: CASSFVRTGTDLTDTQYF. In nucleotides, the CDR3 is TGTGCCAGCAGCTTTGTCAGAACCGGGACGGACCTAACAGATACGCAGTATTTT.

This clone occurred a few times. DNA of the CDR3: TGTGCCAGCAGCCCAGGGACTCTCAGCAATGAGCAGTTCTTC. It encodes CASSPGTLSNEQFF. V is TRBV7-3 and J is TRBJ2-1; D is possibly TRBD2 (6 bases). The germline V and J ends were trimmed by 5 bases and 6 bases, with 14 bases remaining between them. The V gene's germline CDR1 is SGHTA and CDR2 FQGTGA. This CDR3 is 14 amino acids long.

This clone was picked up one time. The CDR3 loop reads CATSESLAGGTDTQYF. In DNA form, the CDR3 reads TGTGCCACCAGTGAATCACTAGCGGGGGGCACAGATACGCAGTATTTT. This chain joins TRBV24-1 and TRBJ2-3, with 11 bases that match TRBD2. This CDR3 is 16 amino acids long. Germline CDR1 reads KGHDR; CDR2 reads SFDVKD. V was pared by 4 bases and J by 1 base, with 3 bases of the junction left unmatched.

In this sample, this clone turned up once. The chain joins TRBV5-6 to TRBJ2-3, with D uncertain. The CDR3 is 14 amino acids. Germline CDR1 is SGHDT and CDR2 is YYEEEE. V was shortened by 2 bases and J by 2 bases, with 9 bases between the two germline ends. CDR3 coding DNA: TGTGCCAGCAGCTTAGGACCCGTCACAGATACGCAGTATTTT. This translates into CASSLGPVTDTQYF.

The rearrangement uses TRBV7-9 and TRBJ1-1; D may be TRBD1 (6 bases). Germline-derived CDR1 and CDR2 are SEHNR and FQNEAQ (reference sequence). This CDR3 contains 13 residues. V was pared by 5 bases and J by 5 bases, with 12 bases between. CDR3 sequence (DNA): TGTGCCAGCAGCACGCAGGGGATGACTGAAGCTTTCTTT. This encodes CASSTQGMTEAFF.

The gene calls are TRBV7-2 and TRBJ1-5; a weak D match, TRBD1 (6 bases). The V end was cut by 1 base, the J end by 3 bases, with 10 bases between. CDR1 and CDR2 (germline): SGHTA, FQGNSA. The CDR3 is made up of 15 amino acids. Here the CDR3 reads CASSLEQGYNQPQHF. The DNA of the CDR3 is TGTGCCAGCAGCTTAGAACAGGGATACAATCAGCCCCAGCATTTT.

The CDR3 bases are TGTGCCAGCAGCTTAAAAGGAAACCCCTACGATGGCTACACCTTC. Translation gives CASSLKGNPYDGYTF. The rearrangement uses TRBV13 and TRBJ1-2, with unresolved D. The CDR3 is made up of 15 amino acids. The germline gives CDR1 PRHDT, CDR2 FYEKMQ (reference sequence). Trimming stripped 2 bases from V and 6 bases from J, with 16 bases between.

This chain links TRBV5-6 with TRBJ2-2; 13 bases are shared with TRBD2. The CDR3 sequence is 19 residues long. Germline CDR1 and CDR2: SGHDT and YYEEEE. J lost 2 bases, V lost 2 bases, and 9 bases had no gene match. The CDR3 sequence: CASSFPLLAGGTNTGELFF. DNA of the CDR3: TGTGCCAGCAGCTTCCCGCTACTAGCGGGGGGGACCAACACCGGGGAGCTGTTTTTT.

This chain uses TRBV18 with TRBJ1-4; possible D gene TRBD1, 5 bases. The CDR3 length is 15 residues. The germline gives CDR1 KGHSH, CDR2 LQKENI. V was clipped by 5 bases and J by 0 bases, with 10 bases between them. In DNA, the CDR3 is TGTGCCAGCTCAACCACCAGGGCAACTAATGAAAAACTGTTTTTT. Its protein is CASSTTRATNEKLFF.

V and J are TRBV5-1 and TRBJ2-5, with 11 bases that match TRBD1. The CDR3 is made up of 19 amino acids. CDR1 is SGHRS and CDR2 is YFSETQ in the germline V gene. The ends lost 0 bases at V and 5 bases at J; junction bases unmatched: 15. DNA for the CDR3: TGCGCCAGCAGCTTGGCCGCCCCGGGACAGGGGGACCCCAAGGAGACCCAGTACTTC. It codes for CASSLAAPGQGDPKETQYF.

This clone came up once. The chain's CDR3 is CASSDYPSSGGTEAFF. The DNA of the CDR3 is TGTGCCAGCAGTGATTACCCATCGTCGGGGGGCACTGAAGCTTTCTTT. The chain uses TRBV2 and TRBJ1-1, with a possible D match to TRBD1 (5 bases). V lost 3 bases to trimming and J lost 4 bases, with 18 bases between them. The germline gives CDR1 SNHLY, CDR2 FYNNEI. CDR3 length equals 16 residues. Looking up the rest from reference TRBV2 and TRBJ1-1 gives the full variable domain: EPEVTQTPSHQVTQMGQEVILRCVPISNHLYFYWYRQILGQKVEFLVSFYNNEISEKSEIFDDQFSVERPDGSNFTLKIRSTKLEDSAMYFCASSDYPSSGGTEAFFGQGTRLTVV.

The rearrangement links TRBV27 to TRBJ1-1; the D is unclear. The germline V and J ends were trimmed by 1 base and 0 bases, with 9 bases remaining between them. Germline V gene lookup returns CDR1 MNHEY and CDR2 SMNVEV (reference sequence). The CDR3 contains 15 residues. The CDR3 region is CASSLLGSLNTEAFF. CDR3 bases: TGTGCCAGCAGTTTATTGGGCAGCTTGAACACTGAAGCTTTCTTT.